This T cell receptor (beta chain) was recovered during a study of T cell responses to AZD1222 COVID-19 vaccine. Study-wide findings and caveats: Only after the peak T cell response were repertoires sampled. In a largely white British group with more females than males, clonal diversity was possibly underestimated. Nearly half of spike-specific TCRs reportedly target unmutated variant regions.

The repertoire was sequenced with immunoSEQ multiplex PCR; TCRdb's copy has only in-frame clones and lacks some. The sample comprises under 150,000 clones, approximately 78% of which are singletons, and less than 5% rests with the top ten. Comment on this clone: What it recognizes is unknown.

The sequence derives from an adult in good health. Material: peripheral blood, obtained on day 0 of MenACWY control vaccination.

The CDR3 spells CASSPEFGDSPLHF. Written as DNA, the CDR3 is TGTGCCAGCTCACCCGAATTCGGAGATTCACCCCTCCACTTT. The V gene is TRBV18, the J gene TRBJ1-6; D unclear. Germline CDR1 reads KGHSH; CDR2 reads LQKENI. CDR3 length equals 14 residues. V lost 3 bases and J lost 8, with 11 bases in between.